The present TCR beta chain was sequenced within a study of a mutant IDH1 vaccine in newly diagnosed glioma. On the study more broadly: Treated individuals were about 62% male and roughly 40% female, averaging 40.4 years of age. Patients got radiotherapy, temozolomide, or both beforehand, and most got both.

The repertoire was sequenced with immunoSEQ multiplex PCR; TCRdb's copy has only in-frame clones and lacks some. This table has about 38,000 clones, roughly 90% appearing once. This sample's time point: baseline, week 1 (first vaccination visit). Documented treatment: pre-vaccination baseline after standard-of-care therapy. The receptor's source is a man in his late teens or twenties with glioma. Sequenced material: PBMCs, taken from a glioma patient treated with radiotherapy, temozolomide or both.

The CDR3 DNA follows: TGTGCCAGCAGTGAGCAGGGGCAGTCCTACGAGCAGTACTTC. Its translation is CASSEQGQSYEQYF. The chain joins TRBV2 to TRBJ2-7, with D possibly TRBD1 on 6 matching bases. Germline V gives CDR1 SNHLY, CDR2 FYNNEI. The CDR3 has 14 residues. V lost 3 bases and J lost 1, with 10 bases in between.